This record covers a single T cell receptor (beta chain). The antigen is not known. At one boundary the junction diverges from the germline segment, which might be a read error. The CDR3 sequence is 14 residues long. The germline CDR1 and CDR2 sequences are SNHLY and FYNNEI. Repertoires were generated with immunoSEQ multiplex PCR, while TCRdb's copy carries only in-frame clones and drops some. Among more than 50,000 clones listed, around 85% were seen once. Patients had blood sampled at baseline and again on cycle 4 day 1 and cycle 7 day 1. This entry comes from a study of OX40 agonist ivuxolimab in advanced cancers. Study overall: Patients' therapy was ivuxolimab, an antibody that acts as an agonist of OX40 (CD134).

Study-wide findings and caveats: Both CD4+ and CD8+ T cell populations in blood had undergone clonal expansion by week 6 at 0.1 to 3.0 mg/kg.

Sequencing was performed on CD4+ or CD8+ T cells sorted from blood, taken in a trial of the OX40 agonist ivuxolimab. This receptor was taken from an adult with an advanced solid tumor such as melanoma, head and neck, liver or kidney cancer. The V gene is TRBV2, the J gene TRBJ1-2; D is undetermined. The CDR3 DNA reads as TGTGCCAGCATTGAAACAGCTACTAACTATGGCTACACCTTC. Amino acids: CASIETATNYGYTF.